This is a list of T cell receptor beta chains from one sample in a study of blood T cell repertoires in COVID-19. Only in-frame clones appear in the TCRdb table, and some are missing; sequencing was by immunoSEQ multiplex PCR. The sample lists more than 150,000 clones; roughly 80% were seen once. The specimen sequenced was peripheral blood. The receptors were sampled from a woman of 80 years or more with COVID-19, enrolled during active disease. The CDR3 runs from the conserved cysteine through the conserved F or W. The D gene is left open where the match is weak. The listing skips clone size in some rows; elsewhere it reads once, few, many or a size class.

v_gene: TRBV6-2/TRBV6-3; d_gene: TRBD2; j_gene: TRBJ2-7; abundance: -; CDR3nt: TGTGCCAGCAGTCCAGGACTAGCCCGCTCCTACGAGCAGTACTTC; CDR3aa: CASSPGLARSYEQYF
v_gene: TRBV19; d_gene: -; j_gene: TRBJ2-3; abundance: -; CDR3nt: TGTGCCACTGGGCCCTTAGATACGCAGTATTTT; CDR3aa: CATGPLDTQYF
v_gene: TRBV6-6; d_gene: -; j_gene: TRBJ1-5; abundance: -; CDR3nt: TGTGCCAGCAGTTACTCGACATTCAATCAGCCCCAGCATTTT; CDR3aa: CASSYSTFNQPQHF
v_gene: TRBV4-1; d_gene: TRBD1; j_gene: TRBJ2-7; abundance: few; CDR3nt: TGCGCCAGCAGCCAAGATCGGGACAGTCAGCAGTACTTC; CDR3aa: CASSQDRDSQQYF
v_gene: TRBV19; d_gene: TRBD2; j_gene: TRBJ2-3; abundance: few; CDR3nt: TGTGCCAGTAGTGGGCTAGCGGTTAGCACAGATACGCAGTATTTT; CDR3aa: CASSGLAVSTDTQYF
v_gene: TRBV29-1; d_gene: -; j_gene: TRBJ2-7; abundance: -; CDR3nt: TGCAGCGTCGGTGCATACGAGCAGTACTTC; CDR3aa: CSVGAYEQYF
v_gene: TRBV5-1; d_gene: TRBD1; j_gene: TRBJ1-4; abundance: -; CDR3nt: TGCGCCAGCAGCTGGGGGACAGGAAGAACTAATGAAAAACTGTTTTTT; CDR3aa: CASSWGTGRTNEKLFF
v_gene: TRBV6-5; d_gene: -; j_gene: TRBJ2-1; abundance: -; CDR3nt: TGTGCCAGCACCAAAAGGGGGACGATCTACAATGAGCAGTTCTTC; CDR3aa: CASTKRGTIYNEQFF
v_gene: TRBV11-3; d_gene: TRBD1; j_gene: TRBJ2-7; abundance: -; CDR3nt: TGTGCCAGCAGCCGGGACAGGGCAGGCGAGCAGTACTTC; CDR3aa: CASSRDRAGEQYF
v_gene: TRBV11-1; d_gene: -; j_gene: TRBJ1-3; abundance: -; CDR3nt: TGTGCCAGCAGCTTCGAGGCTGGAAACACCATATATTTT; CDR3aa: CASSFEAGNTIYF
v_gene: TRBV6-5; d_gene: -; j_gene: TRBJ2-3; abundance: once; CDR3nt: TGTGCCAGCAGTTACTCTGGAGACTCCTTCACAGATACGCAGTATTTT; CDR3aa: CASSYSGDSFTDTQYF
v_gene: TRBV4-1; d_gene: TRBD1; j_gene: TRBJ1-4; abundance: -; CDR3nt: TGCGCCAGCAGCCAAGTACTTTGGGGTAGGACAGGGCCCCATGAAAAACTGTTTTTT; CDR3aa: CASSQVLWGRTGPHEKLFF
v_gene: TRBV11-3; d_gene: -; j_gene: TRBJ2-7; abundance: few; CDR3nt: TGTGCCAGCAGCTTAGAGCGCTACGAGCAGTACTTC; CDR3aa: CASSLERYEQYF
v_gene: TRBV10-3; d_gene: -; j_gene: TRBJ2-7; abundance: -; CDR3nt: TGTGCCATCAGTGAGGTTGCGGAGCTCAGCTCCTACGAGCAGTACTTC; CDR3aa: CAISEVAELSSYEQYF
v_gene: TRBV3-1/TRBV3-2; d_gene: -; j_gene: TRBJ2-7; abundance: -; CDR3nt: TGTGCCAGCAGCCAATCCGACAGGGAGCAGTACTTC; CDR3aa: CASSQSDREQYF
v_gene: TRBV4-3; d_gene: -; j_gene: TRBJ1-2; abundance: -; CDR3nt: TGCGCCAGCAGCCATCTGGGGGCCCCGGGTGCGGCTTTCTATGGCTACACCTTC; CDR3aa: CASSHLGAPGAAFYGYTF
v_gene: TRBV3-1/TRBV3-2; d_gene: -; j_gene: TRBJ2-1; abundance: once; CDR3nt: TGTGCCAGCAGCCAATTTGAGTACAATGAGCAGTTCTTC; CDR3aa: CASSQFEYNEQFF
v_gene: TRBV5-1; d_gene: -; j_gene: TRBJ1-4; abundance: -; CDR3nt: TGCGCCAGCAGCCCCAATCCAGGGTATGAAAAACTGTTTTTT; CDR3aa: CASSPNPGYEKLFF
v_gene: TRBV24-1; d_gene: TRBD1; j_gene: TRBJ2-3; abundance: -; CDR3nt: TGTGCCACCAGTGACCCCAGGGGGCTCTCAGATACGCAGTATTTT; CDR3aa: CATSDPRGLSDTQYF
v_gene: TRBV3-1/TRBV3-2; d_gene: TRBD2; j_gene: TRBJ2-7; abundance: -; CDR3nt: TGTGCCAGCAGCCAAGCACTAGCGGGAGTCTCCGAGCAGTACTTC; CDR3aa: CASSQALAGVSEQYF
v_gene: TRBV28; d_gene: TRBD2; j_gene: TRBJ2-7; abundance: -; CDR3nt: TGTGCCAGCAGTTGGGGACGGGTAGCGGGAGTCTACGAGCAGTACTTC; CDR3aa: CASSWGRVAGVYEQYF
v_gene: TRBV27; d_gene: -; j_gene: TRBJ1-2; abundance: -; CDR3nt: TGTGCCAGCAGCCCTTTAGTAGGGGACTATGGCTACACCTTC; CDR3aa: CASSPLVGDYGYTF
v_gene: TRBV28; d_gene: -; j_gene: TRBJ1-5; abundance: -; CDR3nt: TGTGCCAGCAGTCCATGGGGGGAAAGCAATCAGCCCCAGCATTTT; CDR3aa: CASSPWGESNQPQHF
v_gene: TRBV19; d_gene: TRBD1; j_gene: TRBJ1-2; abundance: -; CDR3nt: TGTGCCAGTAGCACCGGGACAGGGAGAGGCTACACCTTC; CDR3aa: CASSTGTGRGYTF
v_gene: TRBV7-2; d_gene: -; j_gene: TRBJ1-2; abundance: once; CDR3nt: TGTGCCAGCAGCTTAAAAGGGGCTAGGGGCTACACCTTC; CDR3aa: CASSLKGARGYTF
v_gene: TRBV5-1; d_gene: TRBD1; j_gene: TRBJ1-1; abundance: -; CDR3nt: TGCGCCACCTCGACACAGGGGAATACTGAAGCTTTCTTT; CDR3aa: CATSTQGNTEAFF
v_gene: TRBV6-5; d_gene: -; j_gene: TRBJ1-2; abundance: -; CDR3nt: TGTGCCAGCAGCCAAAGGAGCCTCTATGGCTACACCTTC; CDR3aa: CASSQRSLYGYTF
v_gene: TRBV28; d_gene: -; j_gene: TRBJ2-2; abundance: -; CDR3nt: TGTGCCAGCAGTTTACAGGGCACGAACACCGGGGAGCTGTTTTTT; CDR3aa: CASSLQGTNTGELFF
v_gene: TRBV13; d_gene: TRBD2; j_gene: TRBJ2-1; abundance: -; CDR3nt: TGTGCCAGCAGCTTAGTCTCTGCTAGCGGGAGTTTGGGCGGCTCCTACAATGAGCAGTTCTTC; CDR3aa: CASSLVSASGSLGGSYNEQFF
v_gene: TRBV3-1/TRBV3-2; d_gene: -; j_gene: TRBJ2-5; abundance: -; CDR3nt: TGTGCCAGCAGCCAGAGCGGGTCAGAGACCCAGTACTTC; CDR3aa: CASSQSGSETQYF
v_gene: TRBV24-1; d_gene: -; j_gene: TRBJ1-5; abundance: few; CDR3nt: TGTGCCACCAGTGATTCAACAGGGCTTAGCAATCAGCCCCAGCATTTT; CDR3aa: CATSDSTGLSNQPQHF
v_gene: TRBV7-8; d_gene: -; j_gene: TRBJ2-1; abundance: few; CDR3nt: TGTGCCAGCAGCTTCAGCGGAGTTGGTGGTGAGCAGTTCTTC; CDR3aa: CASSFSGVGGEQFF
v_gene: TRBV4-3; d_gene: -; j_gene: TRBJ1-2; abundance: few; CDR3nt: TGCGCCAGCAGCCAAGATGAGAGAGCTAACTATGGCTACACCTTC; CDR3aa: CASSQDERANYGYTF
v_gene: TRBV28; d_gene: TRBD2; j_gene: TRBJ2-7; abundance: -; CDR3nt: TGTGCCAGCCGGGCGGGAGGGCCTAAAGAGCAGTACTTC; CDR3aa: CASRAGGPKEQYF
v_gene: TRBV19; d_gene: -; j_gene: TRBJ1-1; abundance: once; CDR3nt: TGTGCCAGTAGATCGGTATTGGTCAAGGGGACTGAAGCTTTCTTT; CDR3aa: CASRSVLVKGTEAFF
v_gene: TRBV2; d_gene: -; j_gene: TRBJ2-1; abundance: -; CDR3nt: TGTGCCAGCTCGGTGGAGGCCTACAATGAGCAGTTCTTC; CDR3aa: CASSVEAYNEQFF
v_gene: TRBV6-2/TRBV6-3; d_gene: -; j_gene: TRBJ2-4; abundance: -; CDR3nt: TGTGCCAGCAGTTCTAGGGGGGGCATGGCCAAAAACATTCAGTACTTC; CDR3aa: CASSSRGGMAKNIQYF
v_gene: TRBV2; d_gene: TRBD2; j_gene: TRBJ2-1; abundance: once; CDR3nt: TGTGCCAGCAGTTTTGACCTAGCGGGGGACAATGAGCAGTTCTTC; CDR3aa: CASSFDLAGDNEQFF
v_gene: TRBV18; d_gene: -; j_gene: TRBJ1-1; abundance: -; CDR3nt: TGTGCCAGCTCACCGAGGCGGGAAGCTTTCTTT; CDR3aa: CASSPRREAFF
v_gene: TRBV18; d_gene: TRBD2; j_gene: TRBJ2-5; abundance: -; CDR3nt: TGTGCCAGCTCACCAAACTTAAGTGTATGGCTAGCGGGGAACCAAGAGACCCAGTACTTC; CDR3aa: CASSPNLSVWLAGNQETQYF
v_gene: TRBV5-4; d_gene: TRBD1; j_gene: TRBJ2-5; abundance: few; CDR3nt: TGTGCCAGCAGCAAAGGGACAGGGAAAGAGACCCAGTACTTC; CDR3aa: CASSKGTGKETQYF
v_gene: TRBV5-1; d_gene: -; j_gene: TRBJ1-2; abundance: -; CDR3nt: TGCGCCAGCAGCTTGGCCGAAGCAGGGTTAGGCTATGGCTACACCTTC; CDR3aa: CASSLAEAGLGYGYTF
v_gene: TRBV6-6; d_gene: -; j_gene: TRBJ1-2; abundance: -; CDR3nt: TGTGCCAGCAGTGGGGACTTTTTCTATGGCTACACCTTC; CDR3aa: CASSGDFFYGYTF
v_gene: TRBV4-1; d_gene: TRBD1; j_gene: TRBJ1-4; abundance: -; CDR3nt: TGCGCCAGCAGCCACGGGACAGGGGGGAAGAAACTGTTTTTT; CDR3aa: CASSHGTGGKKLFF
v_gene: TRBV4-1; d_gene: -; j_gene: TRBJ2-7; abundance: once; CDR3nt: TGCGCCAGCAGCCCATCTCTAGGGGTCTCCTACGAGCAGTACTTC; CDR3aa: CASSPSLGVSYEQYF
v_gene: TRBV28; d_gene: TRBD1; j_gene: TRBJ2-7; abundance: -; CDR3nt: TGTGCCAGCAGTACTCATTTTCAGGGGGACGAGCAGTACTTC; CDR3aa: CASSTHFQGDEQYF
v_gene: TRBV3-1/TRBV3-2; d_gene: -; j_gene: TRBJ2-1; abundance: -; CDR3nt: TGTGCCAGCAGCCAAGGATTAGCCTTGATGTTAGTTGATGAGCAGTTCTTC; CDR3aa: CASSQGLALMLVDEQFF
v_gene: TRBV19; d_gene: TRBD1; j_gene: TRBJ1-1; abundance: -; CDR3nt: TGTGCCAGTAGGGACCGGACAGGGTCGGCTGAAGCTTTCTTT; CDR3aa: CASRDRTGSAEAFF
v_gene: TRBV14; d_gene: TRBD2; j_gene: TRBJ2-1; abundance: -; CDR3nt: TGTGCCAGCAGACGGACAGGGTGGACTAGCGGAGCTTACAATGAGCAGTTCTTC; CDR3aa: CASRRTGWTSGAYNEQFF
v_gene: TRBV5-4; d_gene: TRBD2; j_gene: TRBJ2-1; abundance: -; CDR3nt: TGTGCCAGCAGCTTGGAGGGACTAGCGGGAGTGGAGCAGTTCTTC; CDR3aa: CASSLEGLAGVEQFF
v_gene: TRBV29-1; d_gene: TRBD1; j_gene: TRBJ1-5; abundance: -; CDR3nt: TGCAGCGTCTTAGGTAGACAGGGCGGGAATCAGCCCCAGCATTTT; CDR3aa: CSVLGRQGGNQPQHF
v_gene: TRBV12-3/TRBV12-4; d_gene: -; j_gene: TRBJ2-3; abundance: -; CDR3nt: TGTGCCAGCAGTTCGGGGGATACGCAGTATTTT; CDR3aa: CASSSGDTQYF
v_gene: TRBV2; d_gene: -; j_gene: TRBJ2-7; abundance: -; CDR3nt: TGTGCCAGCATGAGGAACAGGGACTCCTACGAGCAGTACTTC; CDR3aa: CASMRNRDSYEQYF
v_gene: TRBV5-6; d_gene: TRBD1; j_gene: TRBJ2-2; abundance: -; CDR3nt: TGTGCCAGCAGCTTGCCTGGGACAGGGAGGACCGGGGAGCTGTTTTTT; CDR3aa: CASSLPGTGRTGELFF
v_gene: TRBV5-4; d_gene: TRBD2; j_gene: TRBJ2-2; abundance: -; CDR3nt: TGTGCCAGCAGCGGAACTAGCGGGGGCACGAACACCGGGGAGCTGTTTTTT; CDR3aa: CASSGTSGGTNTGELFF
v_gene: TRBV5-1; d_gene: -; j_gene: TRBJ2-3; abundance: few; CDR3nt: TGCGCCAGCAGCTTGGGACAGCTTTCAGATACGCAGTATTTT; CDR3aa: CASSLGQLSDTQYF
v_gene: TRBV12-5; d_gene: -; j_gene: TRBJ2-2; abundance: -; CDR3nt: TGTGCTAGTGGTCCCGACAGCGGGTACTCCGGGGAGCTGTTTTTT; CDR3aa: CASGPDSGYSGELFF
v_gene: TRBV11-3; d_gene: -; j_gene: TRBJ2-7; abundance: -; CDR3nt: TGTGCCAGCAGCCCGAGCGGCACCGCCTACGAGCAGTACTTC; CDR3aa: CASSPSGTAYEQYF